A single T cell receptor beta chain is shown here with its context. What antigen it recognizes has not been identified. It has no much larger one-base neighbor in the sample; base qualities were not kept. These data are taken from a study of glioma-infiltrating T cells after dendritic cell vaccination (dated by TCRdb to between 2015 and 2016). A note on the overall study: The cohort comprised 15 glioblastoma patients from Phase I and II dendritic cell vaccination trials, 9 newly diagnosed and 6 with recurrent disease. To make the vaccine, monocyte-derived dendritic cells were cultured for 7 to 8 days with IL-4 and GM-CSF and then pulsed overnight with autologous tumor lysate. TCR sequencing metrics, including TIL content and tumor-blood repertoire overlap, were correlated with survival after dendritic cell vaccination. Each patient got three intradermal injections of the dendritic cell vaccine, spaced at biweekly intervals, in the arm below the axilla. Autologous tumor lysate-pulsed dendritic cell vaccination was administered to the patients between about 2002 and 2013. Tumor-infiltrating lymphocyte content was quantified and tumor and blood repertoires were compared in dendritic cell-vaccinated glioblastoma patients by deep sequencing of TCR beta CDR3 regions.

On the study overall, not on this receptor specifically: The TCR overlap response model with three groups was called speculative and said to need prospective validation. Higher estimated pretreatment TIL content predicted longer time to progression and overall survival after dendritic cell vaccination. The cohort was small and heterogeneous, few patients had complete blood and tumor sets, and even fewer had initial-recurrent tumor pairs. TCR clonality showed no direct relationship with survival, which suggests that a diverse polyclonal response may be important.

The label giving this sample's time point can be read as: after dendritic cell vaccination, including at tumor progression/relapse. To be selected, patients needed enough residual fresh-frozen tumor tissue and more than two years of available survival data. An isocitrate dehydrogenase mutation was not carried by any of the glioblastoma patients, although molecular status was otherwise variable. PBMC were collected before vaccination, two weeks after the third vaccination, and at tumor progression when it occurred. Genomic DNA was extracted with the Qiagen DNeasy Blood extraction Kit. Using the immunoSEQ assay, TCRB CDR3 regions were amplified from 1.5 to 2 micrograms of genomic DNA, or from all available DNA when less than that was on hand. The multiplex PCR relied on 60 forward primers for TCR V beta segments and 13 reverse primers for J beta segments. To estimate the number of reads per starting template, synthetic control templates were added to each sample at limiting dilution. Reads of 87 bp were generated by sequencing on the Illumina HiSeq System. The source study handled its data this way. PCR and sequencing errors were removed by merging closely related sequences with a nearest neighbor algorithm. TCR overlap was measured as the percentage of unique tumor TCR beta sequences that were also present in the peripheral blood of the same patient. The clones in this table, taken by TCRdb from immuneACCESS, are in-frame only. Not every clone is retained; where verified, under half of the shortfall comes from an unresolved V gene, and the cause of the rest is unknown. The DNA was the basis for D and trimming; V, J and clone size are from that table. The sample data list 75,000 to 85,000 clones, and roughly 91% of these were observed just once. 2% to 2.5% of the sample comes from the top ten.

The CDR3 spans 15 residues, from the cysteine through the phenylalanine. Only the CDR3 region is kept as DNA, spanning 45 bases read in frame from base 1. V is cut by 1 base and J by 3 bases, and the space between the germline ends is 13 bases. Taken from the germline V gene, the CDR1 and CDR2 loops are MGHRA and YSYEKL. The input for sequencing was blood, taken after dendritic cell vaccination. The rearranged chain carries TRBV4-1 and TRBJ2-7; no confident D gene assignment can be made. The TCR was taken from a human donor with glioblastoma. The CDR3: CASSQALSQLYEQYF. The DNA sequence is TGCGCCAGCAGCCAAGCCCTTTCACAGCTCTACGAGCAGTACTTC.